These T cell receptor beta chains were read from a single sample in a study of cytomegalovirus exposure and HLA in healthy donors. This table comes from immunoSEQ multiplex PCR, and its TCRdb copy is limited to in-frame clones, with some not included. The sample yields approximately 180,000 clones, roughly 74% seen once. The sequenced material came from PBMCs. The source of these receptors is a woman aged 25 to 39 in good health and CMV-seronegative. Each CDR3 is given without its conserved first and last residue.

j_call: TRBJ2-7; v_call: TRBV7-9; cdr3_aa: ASSLDRGTSGSEQY
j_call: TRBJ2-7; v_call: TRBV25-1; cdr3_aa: ASSEVGDHGSYEQY
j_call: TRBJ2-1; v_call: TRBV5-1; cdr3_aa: ASSWGRGDWDNEQF
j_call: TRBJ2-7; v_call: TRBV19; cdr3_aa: ASAQGDRVGYEQY
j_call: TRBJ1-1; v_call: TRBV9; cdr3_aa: ASSPHTGVSEAF
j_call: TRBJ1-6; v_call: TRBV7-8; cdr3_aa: ASSLHFRPRSSYNSPLH
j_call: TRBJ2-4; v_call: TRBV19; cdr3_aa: ASSTQKSDRGILGH
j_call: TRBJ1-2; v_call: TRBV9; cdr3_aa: ASNSRDSLSGYT
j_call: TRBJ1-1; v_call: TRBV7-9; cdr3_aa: ASSTMAPNTEAF
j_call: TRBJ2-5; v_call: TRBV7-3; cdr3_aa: ASSRRTGVMETQY
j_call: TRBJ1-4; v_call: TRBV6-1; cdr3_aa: ASTLDRGDEKLF
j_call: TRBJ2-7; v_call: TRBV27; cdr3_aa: ASSLYSGGRSEQY
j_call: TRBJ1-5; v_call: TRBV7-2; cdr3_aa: ASSLEGRRPQH
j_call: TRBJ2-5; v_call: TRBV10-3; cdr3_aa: AISPAGLETQY
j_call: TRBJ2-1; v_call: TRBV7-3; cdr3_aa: ASSPTSTSGISQF
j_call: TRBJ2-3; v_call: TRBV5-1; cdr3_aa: ASSSRRGSQSTDTQY
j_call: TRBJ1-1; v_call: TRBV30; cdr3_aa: AWKWDNMNTEAF
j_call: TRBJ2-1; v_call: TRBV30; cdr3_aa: AWSGGGLAGYNEQF
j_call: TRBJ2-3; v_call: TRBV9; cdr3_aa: ASSVGLAGGTDTQY
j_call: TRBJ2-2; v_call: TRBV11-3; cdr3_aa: ASSASRGSGELF
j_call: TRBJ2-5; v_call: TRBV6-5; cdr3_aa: ASSYSTSGKETQY
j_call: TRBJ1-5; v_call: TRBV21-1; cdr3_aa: ASTRPAAGGGNQPQH
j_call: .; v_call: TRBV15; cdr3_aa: ATSRERGGSIAYEQY
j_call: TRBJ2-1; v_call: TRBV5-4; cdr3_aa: ASSPTSGRSYNEQF
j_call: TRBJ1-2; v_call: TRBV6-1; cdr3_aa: ASRFADRESSGYT
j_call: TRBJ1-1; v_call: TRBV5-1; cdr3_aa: ASSPGRATEAF
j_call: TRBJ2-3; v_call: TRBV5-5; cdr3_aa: ASSLARGHPSTDTQY
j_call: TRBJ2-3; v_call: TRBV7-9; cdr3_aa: SSSSETGLGTDTQY
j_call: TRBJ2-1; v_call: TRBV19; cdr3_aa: ASSPSYSYNEQF
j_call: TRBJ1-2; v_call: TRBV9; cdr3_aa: ASSVGTGGAYGYT
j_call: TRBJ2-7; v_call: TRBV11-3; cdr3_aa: ASSPRQSYEQY
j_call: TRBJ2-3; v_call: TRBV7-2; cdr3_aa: ASSGQGRVGDTQY
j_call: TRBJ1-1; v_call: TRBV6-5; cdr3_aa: ASSYQGMGTEAF
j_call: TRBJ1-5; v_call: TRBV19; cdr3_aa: ASRYRESDQPQH
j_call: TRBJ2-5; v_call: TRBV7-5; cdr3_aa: ARSPGALTSGRAQETQY
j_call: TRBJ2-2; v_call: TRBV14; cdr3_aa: ASGTSGVLANTGELF
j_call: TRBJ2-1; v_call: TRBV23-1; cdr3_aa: ASSQSRARDPFYNEQF
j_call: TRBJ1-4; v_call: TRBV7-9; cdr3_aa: ASTINPRTGSTNEKLF
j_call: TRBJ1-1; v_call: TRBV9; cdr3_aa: ASSVVGSGNTEAF
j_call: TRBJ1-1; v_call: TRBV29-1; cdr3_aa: SVGRQGTEAF
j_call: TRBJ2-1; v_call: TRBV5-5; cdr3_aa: ASSLVQWGAYNEQF
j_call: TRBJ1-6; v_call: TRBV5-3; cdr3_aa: ARSFGGTLSYNSPLH
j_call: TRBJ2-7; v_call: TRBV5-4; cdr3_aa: ASSLTGQAAYEQY
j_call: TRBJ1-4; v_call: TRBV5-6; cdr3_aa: ASSLASGGKHEKLF
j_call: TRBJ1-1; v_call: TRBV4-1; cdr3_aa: ASSQDEGLRNTEAF
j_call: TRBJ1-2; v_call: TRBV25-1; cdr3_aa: ASSQTQNYGYT
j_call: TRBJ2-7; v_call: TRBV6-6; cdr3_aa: ASSRAGTNYEQY
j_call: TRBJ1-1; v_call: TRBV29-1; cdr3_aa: SVQGYGTEAF
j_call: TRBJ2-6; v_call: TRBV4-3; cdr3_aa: ASSITYSGANVLT
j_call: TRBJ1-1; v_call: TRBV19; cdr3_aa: ASSIKGQGAYTEAF
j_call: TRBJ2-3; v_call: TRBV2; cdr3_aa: ARELAANTDTQY
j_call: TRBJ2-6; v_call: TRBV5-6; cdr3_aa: ASSLGGSGANVLT
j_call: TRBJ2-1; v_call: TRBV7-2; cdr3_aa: ASSLNMAGSYNEQF